These 15 T cell receptor beta chains came from one sample sequenced in a study of spatial heterogeneity in lung cancer. TCRdb recomputed calls from the 5' RACE reads with MiXCR, one row per CDR3 protein. The sample consists of approximately 100,000 distinct CDR3 sequences, 15% to 20% of them appearing once. Time point: blood at routine non-recurrence follow-up after resection. The sequencing used PBMCs, collected at follow-up. Receptors originate from a male donor with early-stage non-small cell lung cancer.

Worth noting for this clonotype: Just one base apart from a much larger clone, this may be a read error. This chain uses TRBV20-1 with TRBJ2-3; D remains ambiguous. Between the trimmed V and J ends, which lost 1 base and 0 bases, there was a span of 8 bases. Germline assignment: CDR1 DFQATT and CDR2 SNEGSKA (reference sequence). The CDR3 covers 14 residues. The CDR3 spells CSARVRESTDTQYF. The DNA of the CDR3 is TGCAGTGCTAGAGTTCGTGAGAGCACAGATACGCAGTATTTT.

This clonotype showed up just a few times. The V and J genes are TRBV9 and TRBJ2-1, with 9 bases aligning to TRBD2. Looked up from germline, CDR1 is SGDLS and CDR2 is YYNGEE. Losses at the gene ends were 0 bases for V and 7 bases for J; bases not matched to a gene: 5. The CDR3 sequence is 15 residues long. CDR3 in DNA: TGTGCCAGCAGCGTAGAGATTGCGGGGGGGAATGAGCAGTTCTTC. Amino acids: CASSVEIAGGNEQFF.

This clonotype was observed a handful of times. The genes are TRBV7-2 and TRBJ1-1; D call uncertain. Germline CDR1 and CDR2: SGHTA and FQGNSA. V was clipped by 5 bases and J by 7 bases, with 11 bases between them. This CDR3 has 12 amino acids. CDR3 loop: CASSPGRLEAFF. The CDR3 nucleotides are TGTGCCAGCAGCCCGGGTCGGCTTGAAGCTTTCTTT. Variable domain in full (rest from reference TRBV7-2 and TRBJ1-1): GAGVSQSPSNKVTEKGKDVELRCDPISGHTALYWYRQSLGQGLEFLIYFQGNSAPDKSGLPSDRFSAERTGGSVSTLTIQRTQQEDSAVYLCASSPGRLEAFFGQGTRLTVV.

This clonotype showed up just a few times. V and J are TRBV20-1 and TRBJ1-1; D is ambiguous. The CDR3 runs to 13 residues. The germline CDR1 and CDR2 sequences are DFQATT and SNEGSKA (reference sequence). The ends were cut back, 6 bases at V and 4 bases at J, with 15 bases in the middle. The CDR3 DNA follows: TGCAGTGCCGAAGGTCGGGTACTCACTGAAGCTTTCTTT. The encoded protein is CSAEGRVLTEAFF.

This sequence joins TRBV11-2 and TRBJ2-7; 7 bases are a match to TRBD1. The CDR3 has 14 amino acids. Unmatched junction bases numbered 11, after V lost 5 bases and J lost 7 bases. The germline V gene has CDR1 SGHAT and CDR2 FQNNGV. The CDR3 bases are TGTGCCAGCAGCCCAAGACAGGGTAAAGGAGAGCAGTACGTC. Translating gives CASSPRQGKGEQYV.

This clonotype occurred a few times. This chain connects TRBV7-2 to TRBJ2-3; 8 bases are shared with TRBD1. This CDR3 comprises 16 residues. V was pared by 4 bases and J by 2 bases, with 8 bases of the junction left unmatched. The V gene's germline CDR1 is SGHTA and CDR2 FQGNSA. As DNA, the CDR3 is TGTGCCAGCAGCTCTGGGACAGGACATTACACAGATACGCAGTATTTT. Protein: CASSSGTGHYTDTQYF.

This chain joins TRBV19 and TRBJ1-5; 10 positions agree with TRBD1. Per the germline V gene, CDR1 is LNHDA and CDR2 is SQIVND (reference sequence). The length of the CDR3 is 16 residues. The junction had 12 bases not matched to a gene; V was cut back by 7 bases and J by 6 bases. The chain's CDR3 is CASMGAGQGFIQPQHF. CDR3 nucleotides: TGTGCCAGTATGGGGGCGGGACAGGGGTTCATTCAGCCCCAGCATTTT. The full variable domain, rest sourced from reference TRBV19 and TRBJ1-5, is DGGITQSPKYLFRKEGQNVTLSCEQNLNHDAMYWYRQDPGQGLRLIYYSQIVNDFQKGDIAEGYSVSREKKESFPLTVTSAQKNPTAFYLCASMGAGQGFIQPQHFGDGTRLSIL.

The chain joins TRBV5-1 to TRBJ2-7; perhaps TRBD1 as D (6 bases). Between the trimmed V and J ends, which lost 0 bases and 0 bases, there was a span of 10 bases. Germline loops: CDR1 SGHRS, CDR2 YFSETQ. CDR3 length equals 15 residues. CDR3 loop: CASSLGDRTSYEQYF. The CDR3 region has the DNA TGCGCCAGCAGCTTGGGTGACAGGACCTCCTACGAGCAGTACTTC.

The chain couples TRBV20-1 to TRBJ2-6, with D tentatively TRBD2 (5 bases). The CDR3 totals 15 residues. Germline V gene data show CDR1 as DFQATT and CDR2 as SNEGSKA (reference sequence). The ends were cut back, 5 bases at V and 0 bases at J, with 11 bases in the middle. For the CDR3, the DNA is TGCAGTGCTGGCGGGCAGAGCTCTGGGGCCAACGTCCTGACTTTC. It specifies CSAGGQSSGANVLTF.

This chain connects TRBV28 to TRBJ2-3, with 11 bases lining up with TRBD1. The CDR3 sequence is 15 residues long. Germline V gene sequence: CDR1 MDHEN, CDR2 SYDVKM. Unmatched junction bases numbered 12, after V lost 8 bases and J lost 8 bases. CDR3 loop: CASAHKGTGGSTQYF. The DNA for the CDR3 is TGTGCCAGCGCACATAAGGGGACAGGGGGTAGTACGCAGTATTTT.

V is TRBV6-6 and J is TRBJ2-7; 7 bases agree with TRBD2. From germline, CDR1 is MNHNY and CDR2 SVGAGI (reference sequence). V was pared by 6 bases and J by 7 bases, with 9 bases of the junction left unmatched. CDR3 length: 13 residues. The DNA for the CDR3 is TGTGCCAGCAGAATTGGGACTATTGGAGAGCAGTACGTC. Residues: CASRIGTIGEQYV.

This clonotype was detected only a few times. This rearrangement joins TRBV7-9 to TRBJ2-3, with TRBD2 matching over 13 bases. Germline CDR1 reads SEHNR; CDR2 reads FQNEAQ (reference sequence). The CDR3 spans 16 residues. V was clipped by 5 bases and J by 6 bases; unmatched bases: 8. This CDR3 is CASSALAGGPVDTQYF. The CDR3 region has the DNA TGTGCCAGCAGCGCACTAGCGGGGGGGCCAGTGGATACGCAGTATTTT.

This sequence joins TRBV10-3 and TRBJ1-1, with a tentative D call TRBD1 (5 bases). Per the germline V gene, CDR1 is ENHRY and CDR2 is SYGVKD. V lost 2 bases and J 1 base, leaving 5 bases between the germline ends. This CDR3 is 13 amino acids long. CDR3 residues: CAISEGANTEAFF. The CDR3 coding sequence is TGTGCCATCAGTGAGGGGGCGAACACTGAAGCTTTCTTT.

The rearrangement uses TRBV5-5 and TRBJ1-1, with 10 bases matching TRBD1. Germline CDR1 and CDR2: SGHKS and YYEKEE (reference sequence). CDR3 size: 15 residues. J gave up 6 bases and V 3 bases, and 8 bases lay outside the gene matches. The CDR3 loop is CASSSAAGTGAEAFF. The CDR3 coding sequence is TGTGCCAGCAGCTCAGCTGCAGGGACAGGGGCTGAAGCTTTCTTT.

In this sample, this clonotype turned up many times. This chain uses TRBV11-2 with TRBJ1-5; 7 bases match TRBD1. Germline V gives CDR1 SGHAT, CDR2 FQNNGV. The CDR3 loop spans 15 amino acids. Trimming cost V 5 bases and J 6 bases; bases outside gene matches: 10. Here the CDR3 DNA reads TGTGCCAGCAGCCTAGGGGGCCGGAGTACTCAGCCCCAGCATTTT. Protein sequence: CASSLGGRSTQPQHF.